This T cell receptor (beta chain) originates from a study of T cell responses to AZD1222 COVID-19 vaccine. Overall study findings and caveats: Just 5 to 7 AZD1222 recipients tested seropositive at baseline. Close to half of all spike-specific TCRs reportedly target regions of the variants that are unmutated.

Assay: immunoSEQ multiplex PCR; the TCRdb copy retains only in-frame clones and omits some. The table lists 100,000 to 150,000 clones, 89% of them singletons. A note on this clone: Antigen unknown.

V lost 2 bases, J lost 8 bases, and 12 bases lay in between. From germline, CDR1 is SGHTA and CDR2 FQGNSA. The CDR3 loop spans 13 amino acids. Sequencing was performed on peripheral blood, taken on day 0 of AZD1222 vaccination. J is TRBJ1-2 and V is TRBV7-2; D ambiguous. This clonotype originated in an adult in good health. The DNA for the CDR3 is TGTGCCAGCAGCTTATACAGCGAAATGGGCTACACCTTC. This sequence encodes CASSLYSEMGYTF. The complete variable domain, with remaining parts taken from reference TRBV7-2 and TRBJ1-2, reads GAGVSQSPSNKVTEKGKDVELRCDPISGHTALYWYRQSLGQGLEFLIYFQGNSAPDKSGLPSDRFSAERTGGSVSTLTIQRTQQEDSAVYLCASSLYSEMGYTFGSGTRLTVV.